This T cell receptor beta chain was sequenced during a study of vaccination effects on CD4 cells after COVID-19. Study conclusions and caveats: Healthy vaccinees had only 1 of 255 vaccine-induced clones cross-react with common cold coronaviruses.

Viral peptide pool expansion of antigen-specific CD4+ T cells preceded sequencing in the ViraFEST assay. Isolating CD4+ T cells followed less than 12 days of culture. Having tested negative for nucleocapsid antibodies, the vaccine recipients showed no prior SARS-CoV-2 infection. Researchers reported culturing 2 million to 2.5 million PBMC in each well, adding approximately 10 IU/ml IL-2 and roughly 11 ug/ml peptides. Researchers swapped half the medium for IL-2 medium on both days 3 and 7. This clone came up once. Its antigen is not identified. The protocol was immunoSEQ multiplex PCR, while the TCRdb copy is restricted to in-frame clones and leaves out a portion. In the table there are about 24,000 clones, over 55% of which are singletons. Trimming left V 5 bases short and J 4 bases short, with 22 bases between. This CDR3 has 17 residues. CDR1 LNHDA and CDR2 SQIVND come from the germline V gene (reference sequence).

This clonotype originated in a human donor who received a COVID-19 vaccine. The chain is built from TRBV19 and TRBJ2-3; possibly TRBD1 for D (5 bases). The input for sequencing was CD4+ T cells from PBMCs cultured with HCoV-OC43 spike peptides, taken before COVID-19 vaccination. Subset given: HCoV-OC43 spike overlapping peptide pool stimulation. In DNA, the CDR3 is TGTGCCAGTAGTTACTGGGCGGCCCAAGAAGGGGCAGATACGCAGTATTTT. Translating gives CASSYWAAQEGADTQYF.